The T cell receptor (beta chain) under discussion was sequenced for a study of regulatory and conventional T cells in RAG deficiency (dated by TCRdb to 2015 to 2018). For context, the study as a whole: High-throughput TCR beta sequencing was used to compare the diversity and composition of the Treg, conventional CD4+ and CD8+ T cell repertoires of RAG-deficient patients with those of healthy controls. Overall results and qualifications from the work: Compared with controls, Omenn syndrome and CID/AS patients had 80 to 100-fold fewer unique TCR beta sequences in Treg cells, whereas the reduction in the other subsets was 7.5 to 10-fold. In Omenn syndrome patients, sorted CD25-high CD127-low cells may represent peripherally activated cells rather than bona fide Treg cells. RAG-deficient patients showed markedly lower Shannon entropy and higher Simpson indices than control T-cell subpopulations. All patient T-cell subsets had shorter CDR3 lengths; Omenn syndrome patients showed >75% Treg-Tconv repertoire overlap at nucleotide and amino acid level. Some T-cell subset analyses were not performed for some subjects.

Conventional CD4+ T cells were purified from blood as CD25-low CD127-high cells before genomic DNA extraction. For repertoire analyses, the comparison group consisted of roughly eight healthy control donors. About this clone itself: Its antigen remains undetermined. No much larger clone is present one base from it, and per-base qualities are unavailable.

CDR1 SGHAT and CDR2 FQNNGV were looked up in the germline V gene. A distance of 15 bases separates the germline ends of V and J, which lose 0 bases and 0 bases respectively. Reading from cysteine to phenylalanine, the CDR3 counts 18 amino acids. CDR3 DNA is the only sequence kept; it has 54 bases, read in frame from the first base. Receptors were amplified or captured by the immunoSEQ multiplex PCR assay. Rearranged TCR beta chain products were amplified from the genomic DNA of sorted T-cell subsets and were then sequenced. Under the source paper's analysis protocol: Shannon entropy and Simpson indices were used to quantify the repertoire diversity of productive TCR beta rearrangements. Clonal expansion was assessed using the summed frequency of the 100 most abundant productive TCR beta clonotypes among total reads. A self-reactivity index based on amino acid usage at CDR3beta positions 6 and 7 was applied to the TRB repertoires. Two-way ANOVA was used for repertoire analyses, while Student t or Mann-Whitney tests were used for flow cytometric analyses. TCRdb re-hosts the immuneACCESS table, in-frame sequences only. Its copies lack some clones; in the studies checked, an unresolved V gene accounts for under half of them, and the cause for the rest is not known. V and J calls and clone size are those listed in that table; D and trimming were worked out from the DNA. The sample data list almost 35,000 clones, and 76% of these were observed just once. Clones ranked in the top ten supply around 3.6% of the sample.

The sample was also reused in another study, on regulatory T cells. Per the second study: For the multiplex PCR, 52 forward TRBV primers and 13 reverse TRBJ primers were used, and amplification bias was corrected with both assay-based and computational methods. Restricted unique TRB V-J pairs and skewed V and J gene usage were observed in patient repertoires, most markedly in regulatory T cells. The study compared T-cell receptor beta repertoires of sorted regulatory, conventional CD4+ and CD8+ T cells in CD3G-deficient patients with those in healthy controls. Peripheral blood mononuclear cells were isolated by Ficoll density separation. Rearranged TRB loci were amplified from genomic DNA by multiplex PCR within the immunoSEQ assay. TRB amplicons were sequenced using an Illumina HiSeq platform. Custom algorithms error-filtered the raw sequences and aligned the raw sequences to reference gene sequences, after which the immunoSEQ online tools were used for analysis. The frequencies of productive and nonproductive TRB rearrangements were evaluated among unique sequences as well as among total sequences. Groups were compared by t tests, Mann-Whitney tests or two-way ANOVA performed in Prism software.

The specimen was CD4+ effector T cells sorted from blood. This TCR was recovered from a human donor in good health. The V gene is TRBV11-2 and the J gene is TRBJ2-1; the D gene is possibly TRBD1, with 6 bases matching. The CDR3 amino acid sequence is: CASSLDRTGYSSYNEQFF. The nucleotides read TGTGCCAGCAGCTTAGACCGAACAGGGTACAGCTCCTACAATGAGCAGTTCTTC.